The clone carrying this T cell receptor beta chain was seen only a few times. This CDR3 contains 13 residues. V was clipped by 10 bases and J by 2 bases, with 12 bases between them. Clones were sequenced by immunoSEQ multiplex PCR, and TCRdb holds only the in-frame ones, with some missing. This sample has more than 95,000 clones, with about 74% found just once. These data originate in a study of blood T cell repertoires in COVID-19. Study information: COVID-19 samples collected from the United States, Italy and Spain covered acute and convalescent phases.

Sequences were obtained from peripheral blood. The TCR was taken from a man between 70 and 80 years old with acute or convalescent COVID-19. This chain uses TRBV12-3 or TRBV12-4 with TRBJ1-3; a weak D match, TRBD1 (6 bases). CDR3: CAKSNRAGNTIYF. The CDR3 nucleotides are TGTGCCAAGTCAAACAGGGCTGGAAACACCATATATTTT.